This T cell receptor (beta chain) comes out of a study of shared clonotypes between healthy human individuals. The donors were adults (healthy and HIV-negative) with no recent acute infections or vaccinations. Approximately 100 million PBMCs served as the genomic DNA source for unsorted samples. Ten immunoSEQ deep assay plates served to sequence unsorted PBMC DNA. Libraries were prepared by immunoSEQ multiplex PCR; TCRdb keeps only in-frame clonotypes and omits some of them. The sample has fewer than 600,000 clones; 75% to 80% are singletons. This TCR derives from a woman in her forties in good health. Some clones in this sample may be carry-over from other donors' samples. The specimen sequenced was PBMCs.

Here the CDR3 reads CASSHPGLAGGGNEQFF. CDR3 DNA: TGCGCCAGCAGCCATCCGGGACTAGCGGGAGGCGGGAATGAGCAGTTCTTC. V usage is TRBV4-3 and J usage is TRBJ2-1; 15 bases align to TRBD2. The CDR3 has 17 amino acids. Looked up from germline, CDR1 is LGHNA and CDR2 is YSLEER. V was clipped by 3 bases and J by 7 bases; unmatched bases: 7.